Presented here are 28 T cell receptor beta chains from one specimen sequenced in a study of OX40 agonist ivuxolimab in advanced cancers. Using immunoSEQ multiplex PCR, the repertoire was profiled, and TCRdb retains in-frame clones only, with some absent. Here the sample spans 60,000 to 85,000 clones, 80% to 90% being singletons. Sequenced here: CD4+ or CD8+ T cells sorted from blood, sampled in a trial of the OX40 agonist ivuxolimab. These TCRs come from an adult with an advanced solid tumor such as melanoma, head and neck, liver or kidney cancer.

This chain connects TRBV7-2 to TRBJ1-3; 7 nucleotides align to TRBD1. The length of the CDR3 is 14 residues. Germline CDR1 reads SGHTA; CDR2 reads FQGNSA. Trimming removed 6 bases from V and 2 bases from J; junction bases left unmatched: 4. In DNA form, the CDR3 reads TGTGCCAGCAGTCTCGACAGGGCTGGAAACACCATATATTTT. Its protein is CASSLDRAGNTIYF. The complete variable domain, with remaining parts taken from reference TRBV7-2 and TRBJ1-3, reads GAGVSQSPSNKVTEKGKDVELRCDPISGHTALYWYRQSLGQGLEFLIYFQGNSAPDKSGLPSDRFSAERTGGSVSTLTIQRTQQEDSAVYLCASSLDRAGNTIYFGEGSWLTVV.

The gene calls are TRBV5-1 and TRBJ1-1, with D tentatively TRBD1 (6 bases). V gave up 3 bases and J gave up 0 bases, with 18 bases separating them. Germline lookup yields CDR1 SGHRS and CDR2 YFSETQ. This CDR3 is built from 17 residues. As DNA, the CDR3 is TGCGCCAGCAGCTCCGCGGGACAACTAGACTTGAACACTGAAGCTTTCTTT. Protein product: CASSSAGQLDLNTEAFF. Filled out from reference TRBV5-1 and TRBJ1-1, the complete variable domain reads KAGVTQTPRYLIKTRGQQVTLSCSPISGHRSVSWYQQTPGQGLQFLFEYFSETQRNKGNFPGRFSGRQFSNSRSEMNVSTLELGDSALYLCASSSAGQLDLNTEAFFGQGTRLTVV.

This rearrangement joins TRBV19 to TRBJ1-1, with a weak D call TRBD1 (5 bases). Germline values: CDR1 LNHDA, CDR2 SQIVND (reference sequence). V was pared by 3 bases and J by 4 bases, with 15 bases between. This CDR3 is 15 amino acids long. The CDR3 sequence: CASSMGPGRTTEAFF. DNA of the CDR3: TGTGCCAGTAGTATGGGGCCTGGTAGGACCACTGAAGCTTTCTTT.

This rearrangement joins TRBV28 to TRBJ2-5; no clear D. Looked up from germline, CDR1 is MDHEN and CDR2 is SYDVKM. Between the trimmed V and J ends, which lost 4 bases and 4 bases, there was a span of 19 bases. CDR3 size: 16 residues. CDR3 nucleotides: TGTGCCAGCAGTTCCAGACACCAAGCTTTGGGAGAGACCCAGTACTTC. This translates into CASSSRHQALGETQYF.

The chain is built from TRBV15 and TRBJ1-3, with D tentatively TRBD1 (5 bases). The germline V gene encodes CDR1 LNHNV and CDR2 YYDKDF (reference sequence). The CDR3 is 18 amino acids. V was cut by 0 bases and J by 2 bases, with 17 bases left in between. The DNA of the CDR3 is TGTGCCACCAGCAGAGATCCGAAAGGGGCGGTTACTGGAAACACCATATATTTT. As protein: CATSRDPKGAVTGNTIYF.

The rearrangement links TRBV9 to TRBJ2-5; D uncertain. The germline V gene has CDR1 SGDLS and CDR2 YYNGEE. Trimming took 4 bases from V and 3 from J, leaving 16 bases between them. The CDR3 is 15 residues long. The chain's CDR3 is CASSMSGSGKETQYF. For the CDR3, the DNA is TGTGCCAGCAGCATGTCCGGTTCAGGAAAAGAGACCCAGTACTTC.

This chain joins TRBV15 and TRBJ2-3; D uncertain. Germline-derived CDR1 and CDR2 are LNHNV and YYDKDF (reference sequence). Trimming pared 0 bases from V and 0 bases from J, leaving 10 bases between. The CDR3 is made up of 16 amino acids. DNA of the CDR3: TGTGCCACCAGCAGAGATATTAGCTTCAGCACAGATACGCAGTATTTT. It is translated as CATSRDISFSTDTQYF.

A single count supports this clone. The rearrangement links TRBV19 to TRBJ2-7; 11 nucleotides align to TRBD2. The J segment lost 7 bases and the V segment lost 5 bases, leaving 10 bases of the junction unmatched. CDR1 and CDR2 (germline): LNHDA, SQIVND (reference sequence). The CDR3 is 15 amino acids. CDR3 coding DNA: TGTGCCAGTAGTTCCTTCACGACTAGCGGGACAGAGCAGTACTTC. Protein sequence: CASSSFTTSGTEQYF.

The chain combines TRBV4-1 with TRBJ1-5; 10 bases match TRBD1. V dropped 2 bases and J dropped 0; count of bases not matched to a gene: 4. Per the germline V gene, CDR1 is MGHRA and CDR2 is YSYEKL. The CDR3 consists of 17 residues. CDR3 nucleotide sequence: TGCGCCAGCAGCCAACGACAGGGGGCTGATAGCAATCAGCCCCAGCATTTT. It specifies CASSQRQGADSNQPQHF.

The chain carries TRBV2 and TRBJ1-1, with D uncertain. The CDR3 length is 14 residues. Germline CDR1 and CDR2: SNHLY and FYNNEI. Trimming removed 7 bases at V and 5 bases at J, with 17 bases between. CDR3 bases: TGTGCCAGCACTAAACTGGGAGTCGGGACTGAAGCTTTCTTT. This codes for CASTKLGVGTEAFF.

This chain's CDR3 is CASSFREYYEQYF. Here the CDR3 DNA reads TGTGCCAGCAGCTTTCGGGAGTACTACGAGCAGTACTTC. The genes are TRBV5-6 and TRBJ2-7; tentative D call: TRBD2 (6 bases). V lost 2 bases to trimming and J lost 3 bases, with 9 bases between them. From germline, CDR1 is SGHDT and CDR2 YYEEEE. The CDR3 loop spans 13 amino acids.

The chain has TRBV7-9 and TRBJ2-2; perhaps TRBD2 as D (6 bases). With 5 bases removed from V and 3 bases from J, the gap between germline ends came to 13 bases. Germline lookup yields CDR1 SEHNR and CDR2 FQNEAQ (reference sequence). The CDR3 contains 15 residues. CDR3 loop: CASSPRGGDTGELFF. The CDR3 DNA sequence: TGTGCCAGCAGCCCGCGGGGAGGAGACACCGGGGAGCTGTTTTTT.

This clone was seen a single time. V gene TRBV11-2 combines with J gene TRBJ2-1, with 10 bases fitting TRBD2. Unmatched junction bases numbered 12, after V lost 3 bases and J lost 7 bases. This CDR3 comprises 17 residues. Germline CDR1 reads SGHAT; CDR2 reads FQNNGV. CDR3 protein: CASSFRTLAGGTNEQFF. The CDR3 coding sequence is TGTGCCAGCAGCTTCCGGACTTTAGCGGGAGGAACGAATGAGCAGTTCTTC.

This sequence joins TRBV9 and TRBJ2-5; D ambiguous. V lost 3 bases, J lost 2 bases, and 14 bases lay in between. The CDR3 runs 15 residues. The germline CDR1 and CDR2 sequences are SGDLS and YYNGEE. The CDR3 sequence: CASSAERWYQETQYF. The CDR3 nucleotides read TGTGCCAGCAGCGCGGAGAGGTGGTATCAAGAGACCCAGTACTTC.

The chain carries TRBV15 and TRBJ2-3; 9 nucleotides match TRBD2. V dropped 1 base and J dropped 0; count of bases not matched to a gene: 5. Germline V gene data show CDR1 as LNHNV and CDR2 as YYDKDF (reference sequence). This CDR3 comprises 17 residues. CDR3 amino acids: CATSRGAGGPSTDTQYF. The CDR3 DNA follows: TGTGCCACCAGCAGAGGGGCGGGAGGGCCTAGCACAGATACGCAGTATTTT.

The chain has TRBV7-7 and TRBJ2-5; no clear D. V lost 6 bases to trimming and J lost 1 base, with 9 bases between them. The length of the CDR3 is 13 residues. Germline V lookup: CDR1 SSHAT, CDR2 FNYEAQ (reference sequence). In DNA, the CDR3 is TGTGCCAGCAGTCCCCTCCCCCAAGAGACCCAGTACTTC. Protein product: CASSPLPQETQYF.

A remark on this clone: Other nucleotide sequences from this sample produce the same CDR3. The rearrangement joins TRBV28 to TRBJ2-1; D unresolved. Per germline, CDR1 MDHEN and CDR2 SYDVKM. V lost 7 bases, J lost 6 bases, and 16 bases lay in between. CDR3 size: 14 residues. The CDR3 spells CASTIAGDTNEQFF. CDR3 sequence (DNA): TGTGCCAGCACCATAGCAGGAGATACCAATGAGCAGTTCTTC.

The chain combines TRBV7-9 with TRBJ2-3; 11 nucleotides line up with TRBD1. The V gene's germline CDR1 is SEHNR and CDR2 FQNEAQ (reference sequence). V lost 7 bases, J lost 4 bases, and 7 bases stayed unmatched. The CDR3 sequence is 15 residues long. CDR3 sequence: CASTSMGQGADTQYF. The CDR3 nucleotides read TGTGCCAGCACCTCGATGGGACAGGGGGCAGATACGCAGTATTTT. The variable domain in full, completed from reference TRBV7-9 and TRBJ2-3, reads DTGVSQNPRHKITKRGQNVTFRCDPISEHNRLYWYRQTLGQGPEFLTYFQNEAQLEKSRLLSDRFSAERPKGSFSTLEIQRTEQGDSAMYLCASTSMGQGADTQYFGPGTRLTVL.

V usage is TRBV18 and J usage is TRBJ1-2, with D possibly TRBD1 on 5 matching bases. Germline V lookup: CDR1 KGHSH, CDR2 LQKENI. The CDR3 spans 13 residues. Trimming shortened V by 0 bases and J by 7 bases, and 9 bases separated the two germline ends. The CDR3 DNA follows: TGTGCCAGCTCACCACCAGGGGCGCGTGGCTACACCTTC. Its protein product is CASSPPGARGYTF.

The chain is built from TRBV30 and TRBJ2-7; D not certain. The CDR3 runs to 11 residues. The germline V gene has CDR1 GTSNPN and CDR2 SVGIG (reference sequence). Trimming left V 5 bases short and J 3 bases short, with 8 bases between. The CDR3 is CAWLSNYEQYF. Written as DNA, the CDR3 is TGTGCCTGGCTCTCCAACTACGAGCAGTACTTC.

J is TRBJ2-5 and V is TRBV9; either TRBD1 or TRBD2 may supply D (5 bases each). Germline-derived CDR1 and CDR2 are SGDLS and YYNGEE. The CDR3 contains 15 residues. Between the trimmed V and J ends, which lost 4 bases and 4 bases, there was a span of 17 bases. This chain's CDR3 is CASSPRGEGGETQYF. Written as DNA, the CDR3 is TGTGCCAGCAGCCCCCGAGGGGAAGGAGGAGAGACCCAGTACTTC.

This chain uses TRBV12-5 with TRBJ1-4, with 7 bases that match TRBD1. The CDR3 extends over 13 amino acids. V shed 2 bases and J 8 bases; nucleotides not matched to a gene: 2. CDR1 and CDR2 from the germline V gene are LGHNT and FRNRAP. The chain's CDR3 is CASGLNRGEKLFF. In nucleotides, the CDR3 is TGTGCTAGTGGTTTGAACAGGGGCGAAAAACTGTTTTTT.

V is TRBV28 and J is TRBJ2-7, with unresolved D. V gave up 4 bases and J gave up 9 bases, with 16 bases separating them. The germline CDR1 and CDR2 sequences are MDHEN and SYDVKM. This CDR3 has 13 amino acids. CDR3 protein: CASSSDTALRQYF. In nucleotides, the CDR3 is TGTGCCAGCAGTTCCGACACAGCCCTCCGGCAGTACTTC.

The rearrangement joins TRBV6-4 to TRBJ2-2; 9 nucleotides align to TRBD1. Germline CDR1 reads MRHNA; CDR2 reads SNTAGT. The junction had 5 bases not matched to a gene; V was cut back by 7 bases and J by 2 bases. CDR3 length: 15 amino acids. CDR3 DNA: TGTGCCAGCAACCGGGACAGGGTAAACACCGGGGAGCTGTTTTTT. The encoded protein is CASNRDRVNTGELFF.

With regard to this clone: Distinct nucleotide sequences in the sample also encode this CDR3. J is TRBJ2-7 and V is TRBV28; the D gene is possibly TRBD1 (6 bases). The CDR3 has 14 amino acids. V was pared by 4 bases and J by 2 bases, with 12 bases between. CDR1 MDHEN and CDR2 SYDVKM come from the germline V gene. CDR3 in DNA: TGTGCCAGCAGTTCGGGACAAGCGACCTACGAGCAGTACTTC. This gives the protein CASSSGQATYEQYF.

The chain couples TRBV23-1 to TRBJ2-7, with TRBD2 as a possible D gene (6 bases). TRBV23-1 is flagged as an ORF with uncertain function. The CDR3 totals 18 residues. Between the trimmed V and J ends, which lost 6 bases and 3 bases, there was a span of 27 bases. The CDR3: CASSSGLATHGKHYEQYF. For the CDR3, the DNA is TGCGCCAGCAGCTCCGGTCTAGCGACCCATGGGAAACACTACGAGCAGTACTTC.

The chain has TRBV27 and TRBJ1-6; TRBD1 is a possible D gene (5 bases). Trimming removed 6 bases from V and 2 bases from J, with 8 bases in between. Germline CDR1 and CDR2: MNHEY and SMNVEV (reference sequence). There are 14 residues in the CDR3. CDR3 in DNA: TGTGCCAGCAGCAGGGAACCCTATAATTCACCCCTCCACTTT. It is translated as CASSREPYNSPLHF.

The chain couples TRBV2 to TRBJ2-1, with a possible D match to TRBD2 (6 bases). Germline V gene sequence: CDR1 SNHLY, CDR2 FYNNEI. Trimming cost V 4 bases and J 13 bases, with 14 bases left between them. CDR3 length equals 12 residues. The CDR3 reads CASSAPSVPQFF. Here the CDR3 DNA reads TGTGCCAGCAGTGCCCCTAGCGTCCCACAGTTCTTC.